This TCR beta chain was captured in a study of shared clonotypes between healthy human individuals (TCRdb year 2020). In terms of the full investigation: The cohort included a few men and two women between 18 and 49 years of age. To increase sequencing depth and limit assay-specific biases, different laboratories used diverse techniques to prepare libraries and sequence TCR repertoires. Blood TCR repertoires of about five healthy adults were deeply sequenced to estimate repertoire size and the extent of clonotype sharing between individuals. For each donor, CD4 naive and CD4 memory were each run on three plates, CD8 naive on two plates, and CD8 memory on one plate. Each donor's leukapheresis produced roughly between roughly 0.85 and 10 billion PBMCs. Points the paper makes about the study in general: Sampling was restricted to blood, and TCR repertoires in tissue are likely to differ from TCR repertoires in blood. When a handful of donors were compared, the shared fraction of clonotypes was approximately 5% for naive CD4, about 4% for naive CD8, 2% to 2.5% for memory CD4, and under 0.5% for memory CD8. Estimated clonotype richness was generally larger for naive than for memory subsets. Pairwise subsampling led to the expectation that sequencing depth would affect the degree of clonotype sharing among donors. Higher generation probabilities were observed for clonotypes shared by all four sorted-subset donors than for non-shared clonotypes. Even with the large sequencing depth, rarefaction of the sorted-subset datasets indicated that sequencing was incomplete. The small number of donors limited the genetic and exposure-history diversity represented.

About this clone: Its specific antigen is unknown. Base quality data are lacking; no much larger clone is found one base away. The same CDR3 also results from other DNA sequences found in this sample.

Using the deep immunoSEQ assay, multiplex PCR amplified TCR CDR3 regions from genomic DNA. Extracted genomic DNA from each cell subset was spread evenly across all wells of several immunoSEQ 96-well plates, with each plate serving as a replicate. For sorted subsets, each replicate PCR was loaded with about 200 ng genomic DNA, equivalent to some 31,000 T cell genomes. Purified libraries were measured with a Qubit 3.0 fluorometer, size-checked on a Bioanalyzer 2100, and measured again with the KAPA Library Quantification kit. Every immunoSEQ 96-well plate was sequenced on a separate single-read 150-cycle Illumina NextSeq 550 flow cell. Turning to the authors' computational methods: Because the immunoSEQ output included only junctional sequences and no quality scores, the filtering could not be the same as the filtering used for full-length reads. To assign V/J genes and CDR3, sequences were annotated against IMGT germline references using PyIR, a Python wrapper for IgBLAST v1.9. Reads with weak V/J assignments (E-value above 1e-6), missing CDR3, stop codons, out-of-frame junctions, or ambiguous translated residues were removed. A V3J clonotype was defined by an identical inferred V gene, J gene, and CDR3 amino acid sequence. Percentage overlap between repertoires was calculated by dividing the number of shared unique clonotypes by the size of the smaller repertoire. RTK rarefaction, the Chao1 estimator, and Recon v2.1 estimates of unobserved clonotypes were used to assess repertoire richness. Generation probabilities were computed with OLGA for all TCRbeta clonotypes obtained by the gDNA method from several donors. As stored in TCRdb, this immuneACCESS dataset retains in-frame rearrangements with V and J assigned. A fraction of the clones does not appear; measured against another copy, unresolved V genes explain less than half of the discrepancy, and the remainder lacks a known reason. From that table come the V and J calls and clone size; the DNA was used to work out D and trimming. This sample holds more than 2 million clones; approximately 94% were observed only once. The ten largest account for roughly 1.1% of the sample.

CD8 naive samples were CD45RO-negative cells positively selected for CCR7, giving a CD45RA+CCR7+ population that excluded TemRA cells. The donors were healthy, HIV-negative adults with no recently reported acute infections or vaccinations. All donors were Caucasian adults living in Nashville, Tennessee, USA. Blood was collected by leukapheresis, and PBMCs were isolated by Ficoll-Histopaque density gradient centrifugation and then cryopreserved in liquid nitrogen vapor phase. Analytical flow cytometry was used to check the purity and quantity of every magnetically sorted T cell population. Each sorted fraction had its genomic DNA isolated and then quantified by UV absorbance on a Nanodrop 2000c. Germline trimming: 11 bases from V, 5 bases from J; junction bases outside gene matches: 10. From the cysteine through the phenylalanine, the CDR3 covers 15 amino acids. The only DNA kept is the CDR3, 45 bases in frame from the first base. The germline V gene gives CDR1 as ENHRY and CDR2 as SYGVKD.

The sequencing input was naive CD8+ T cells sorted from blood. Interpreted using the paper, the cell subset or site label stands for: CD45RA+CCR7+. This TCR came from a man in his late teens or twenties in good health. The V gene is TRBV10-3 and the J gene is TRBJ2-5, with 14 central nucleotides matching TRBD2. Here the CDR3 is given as CAAQTSGGATETQYF. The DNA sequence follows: TGTGCCGCACAGACTAGCGGGGGGGCTACCGAGACCCAGTACTTC.